This is a list of T cell receptor beta chains from one sample in a study of blood T cell repertoires in COVID-19. Profiled with immunoSEQ multiplex PCR; TCRdb holds only in-frame clones, not every one. The table lists 200,000 to 250,000 clones, 70% to 90% of them singletons. The source material was PBMCs or T cells enriched from blood (not recorded which). These receptor sequences come from a middle-aged man who had recovered from COVID-19. The CDR3 runs from the conserved cysteine through the conserved F or W. Each record gives: V gene, D gene, clone size, J gene, CDR3 protein, CDR3 DNA. A D gene is named only where the DNA matches it firmly. Clone size appears in some rows only: once, few, many, or a class for an expanded clone.

V gene: TRBV4-1; D gene: -; clone size: -; J gene: TRBJ2-5; CDR3 protein: CASSQELRVTQYF; CDR3 DNA: TGCGCCAGCAGCCAAGAGCTGAGGGTTACCCAGTACTTC
V gene: TRBV24-1; D gene: TRBD1; clone size: once; J gene: TRBJ2-7; CDR3 protein: CATSPDRPDSVVNSEQYF; CDR3 DNA: TGTGCCACCAGCCCGGACAGGCCAGACAGCGTCGTAAACTCCGAGCAGTACTTC
V gene: TRBV5-1; D gene: -; clone size: -; J gene: TRBJ2-7; CDR3 protein: CASSPLGRDTYEQYF; CDR3 DNA: TGCGCCAGCAGCCCCCTGGGCAGGGACACCTACGAGCAGTACTTC
V gene: TRBV7-9; D gene: -; clone size: -; J gene: TRBJ2-7; CDR3 protein: CASSLELGEQYF; CDR3 DNA: TGTGCCAGCAGCTTAGAGCTCGGGGAGCAGTACTTC
V gene: TRBV11-3; D gene: -; clone size: -; J gene: TRBJ2-1; CDR3 protein: CASSLDRGAGQFF; CDR3 DNA: TGTGCCAGCAGCTTAGACCGGGGGGCCGGGCAGTTCTTC
V gene: TRBV2; D gene: -; clone size: -; J gene: TRBJ1-5; CDR3 protein: CASSGGVSTQPQHF; CDR3 DNA: TGTGCCAGCAGTGGAGGTGTCTCGACCCAGCCCCAGCATTTT
V gene: TRBV6-6; D gene: -; clone size: -; J gene: TRBJ1-5; CDR3 protein: CASSPWGRPAGSNQPQHF; CDR3 DNA: TGTGCCAGCAGTCCGTGGGGAAGACCCGCGGGAAGCAATCAGCCCCAGCATTTT
V gene: TRBV19; D gene: -; clone size: -; J gene: TRBJ1-4; CDR3 protein: CASSKGGSEKLFF; CDR3 DNA: TGTGCCAGTAGTAAAGGGGGAAGTGAAAAACTGTTTTTT
V gene: TRBV14; D gene: -; clone size: many; J gene: TRBJ1-5; CDR3 protein: CASPPEGGRAGYHQPQHF; CDR3 DNA: TGTGCCAGCCCCCCAGAGGGGGGGCGGGCGGGGTATCATCAGCCCCAGCATTTT
V gene: TRBV9; D gene: TRBD1; clone size: few; J gene: TRBJ2-1; CDR3 protein: CASSVSGTVADEQFF; CDR3 DNA: TGTGCCAGCAGCGTCTCCGGGACAGTGGCCGATGAGCAGTTCTTC
V gene: TRBV6-1; D gene: TRBD1; clone size: -; J gene: TRBJ1-2; CDR3 protein: CASSEYGTANTGGYTF; CDR3 DNA: TGTGCCAGCAGTGAATATGGGACAGCTAACACGGGGGGCTACACCTTC
V gene: TRBV2; D gene: TRBD2; clone size: few; J gene: TRBJ2-3; CDR3 protein: CASSPVRLAGVDTQYF; CDR3 DNA: TGTGCCAGCAGCCCGGTCCGGCTAGCGGGAGTAGATACGCAGTATTTT
V gene: TRBV23-1; D gene: -; clone size: -; J gene: TRBJ2-3; CDR3 protein: CASSQWANQGRGTLTDTQYF; CDR3 DNA: TGCGCCAGCAGTCAATGGGCTAACCAGGGGAGAGGGACCCTCACAGATACGCAGTATTTT
V gene: TRBV7-6; D gene: -; clone size: -; J gene: TRBJ2-1; CDR3 protein: CASSGRPVNEQFF; CDR3 DNA: TGTGCCAGCAGTGGTCGCCCGGTGAATGAGCAGTTCTTC
V gene: TRBV3-1/TRBV3-2; D gene: TRBD2; clone size: -; J gene: TRBJ2-3; CDR3 protein: CASSQERTLGTSRADTQYF; CDR3 DNA: TGTGCCAGCAGCCAAGAGCGTACTTTAGGGACTAGTAGGGCAGATACGCAGTATTTT
V gene: TRBV5-4; D gene: -; clone size: few; J gene: TRBJ1-2; CDR3 protein: CASSSYTYGYTF; CDR3 DNA: TGTGCCAGCAGCTCTTACACCTATGGCTACACCTTC
V gene: TRBV19; D gene: -; clone size: -; J gene: TRBJ1-5; CDR3 protein: CASPPSTPYSNQPQHF; CDR3 DNA: TGTGCCAGCCCCCCCTCGACACCTTATAGCAATCAGCCCCAGCATTTT
V gene: TRBV18; D gene: TRBD2; clone size: -; J gene: TRBJ2-3; CDR3 protein: CASSPKLAGASDTQYF; CDR3 DNA: TGTGCCAGCTCACCCAAACTAGCGGGAGCTTCAGATACGCAGTATTTT
V gene: TRBV10-3; D gene: TRBD1; clone size: -; J gene: TRBJ1-5; CDR3 protein: CAISELGQGGNQPQHF; CDR3 DNA: TGTGCCATCAGTGAGCTCGGACAGGGAGGCAATCAGCCCCAGCATTTT
V gene: TRBV18; D gene: -; clone size: -; J gene: TRBJ1-1; CDR3 protein: CASSPILTSDTEAFF; CDR3 DNA: TGTGCCAGCTCACCAATACTAACGTCTGACACTGAAGCTTTCTTT
V gene: TRBV9; D gene: -; clone size: -; J gene: TRBJ2-2; CDR3 protein: CASSVSDRLTGELFF; CDR3 DNA: TGTGCCAGCAGCGTAAGCGACAGGCTCACCGGGGAGCTGTTTTTT
V gene: TRBV2; D gene: -; clone size: few; J gene: TRBJ2-6; CDR3 protein: CARGATGANVLTF; CDR3 DNA: TGTGCCAGAGGGGCTACTGGGGCCAACGTCCTGACTTTC
V gene: TRBV3-1/TRBV3-2; D gene: TRBD2; clone size: -; J gene: TRBJ2-3; CDR3 protein: CASSHRRGGFPTDTQYF; CDR3 DNA: TGTGCCAGCAGCCACCGGCGGGGGGGTTTCCCCACAGATACGCAGTATTTT
V gene: TRBV4-2; D gene: TRBD2; clone size: -; J gene: TRBJ2-3; CDR3 protein: CASSPSGRTDTQYF; CDR3 DNA: TGTGCCAGCAGCCCTAGCGGACGCACAGATACGCAGTATTTT
V gene: TRBV7-2; D gene: TRBD2; clone size: -; J gene: TRBJ2-7; CDR3 protein: CASSLIRLAGGYEQYF; CDR3 DNA: TGTGCCAGCAGCTTAATCCGACTAGCGGGAGGTTACGAGCAGTACTTC
V gene: TRBV7-3; D gene: -; clone size: -; J gene: TRBJ1-1; CDR3 protein: CASSLVGGLNTEAFF; CDR3 DNA: TGTGCCAGCAGCTTGGTCGGGGGGTTGAACACTGAAGCTTTCTTT
V gene: TRBV5-6; D gene: TRBD2; clone size: -; J gene: TRBJ2-3; CDR3 protein: CASSLPGGLTDTQYF; CDR3 DNA: TGTGCCAGCAGCTTGCCGGGGGGGCTTACAGATACGCAGTATTTT
V gene: TRBV27; D gene: TRBD1; clone size: -; J gene: TRBJ2-1; CDR3 protein: CASSFGTGGYNEQFF; CDR3 DNA: TGTGCCAGCAGTTTCGGGACAGGGGGCTACAATGAGCAGTTCTTC
V gene: TRBV7-9; D gene: TRBD1; clone size: -; J gene: TRBJ1-5; CDR3 protein: CASSPSGGHQPQHF; CDR3 DNA: TGTGCCAGCAGCCCATCAGGGGGCCATCAGCCCCAGCATTTT
V gene: TRBV10-3; D gene: -; clone size: once; J gene: TRBJ2-1; CDR3 protein: CAISVPRGEQFF; CDR3 DNA: TGTGCCATCAGTGTTCCCAGAGGTGAGCAGTTCTTC
V gene: TRBV6-6; D gene: TRBD1; clone size: -; J gene: TRBJ1-5; CDR3 protein: CASTQGGLGQPQHF; CDR3 DNA: TGTGCCAGCACTCAGGGGGGTTTGGGTCAGCCCCAGCATTTT
V gene: TRBV11-3; D gene: TRBD2; clone size: -; J gene: TRBJ2-2; CDR3 protein: CASSPGLNTGELFF; CDR3 DNA: TGTGCCAGCAGCCCGGGACTAAACACCGGGGAGCTGTTTTTT
V gene: TRBV7-9; D gene: -; clone size: -; J gene: TRBJ1-1; CDR3 protein: CASSLDRAEAFF; CDR3 DNA: TGTGCCAGCAGCTTAGATCGTGCGGAAGCTTTCTTT
V gene: TRBV24-1; D gene: TRBD2; clone size: -; J gene: TRBJ2-3; CDR3 protein: CATSDPRLAGGADTQYF; CDR3 DNA: TGTGCCACCAGTGATCCCCGACTAGCGGGGGGGGCAGATACGCAGTATTTT
V gene: TRBV29-1; D gene: TRBD1; clone size: -; J gene: TRBJ1-1; CDR3 protein: CSASTGGETEAFF; CDR3 DNA: TGCAGCGCCTCGACAGGGGGAGAGACTGAAGCTTTCTTT
V gene: TRBV5-8; D gene: -; clone size: once; J gene: TRBJ2-1; CDR3 protein: CASNPWYGSSYNEQFF; CDR3 DNA: TGTGCCAGCAACCCTTGGTACGGGAGCTCCTACAATGAGCAGTTCTTC
V gene: TRBV7-9; D gene: TRBD2; clone size: -; J gene: TRBJ2-1; CDR3 protein: CASSLVGTSVTYNEQFF; CDR3 DNA: TGTGCCAGCAGCTTAGTCGGGACTAGCGTTACTTACAATGAGCAGTTCTTC